Listed below are T cell receptor beta chains from one sample, sequenced in a study of T cells in localized non-small cell lung cancer. The data were produced by immunoSEQ multiplex PCR, yet TCRdb's version contains in-frame clones alone and is incomplete. In the table there are about 27,000 clones, about 81% of which are singletons. The specimen comprised peripheral blood, sampled before any cancer treatment. Receptor source: a woman aged 35-70 years with stage I lung adenocarcinoma. CDR3s include the opening cysteine and the closing phenylalanine or tryptophan. Fields, in order: CDR3 DNA, CDR3 protein, clone size, D gene, J gene, V gene. D genes are given only for firm matches. A row's size may be missing; if present it is once, few, many or a size class.

TGTGCCAGCAGCTTAAGCGGGCCCTACAATGAGCAGTTCTTC	CASSLSGPYNEQFF	medium-sized	-	TRBJ2-1	TRBV7-9
TGTGCCAGCAGTGACGGGGGGTCAAACACAGAAGCTTTCTTT	CASSDGGSNTEAFF	-	-	TRBJ1-1	TRBV6-5
TGTGCCGGACTGACAGGGGTCTACGAGCAGTACTTC	CAGLTGVYEQYF	-	TRBD1	TRBJ2-7	TRBV30
TGTGCCAGCAGCTTAGTGGGTCAAAGCGGGGAGCTGTTTTTT	CASSLVGQSGELFF	once	-	TRBJ2-2	TRBV11-2
TGTGCCAGCAGTTACGGAAGGGGGTACTCTGGAAACACCATATATTTT	CASSYGRGYSGNTIYF	-	-	TRBJ1-3	TRBV6-6
TGTGCCAGCAGTCCAACGCGACGGCTGAACACTGAAGCTTTCTTT	CASSPTRRLNTEAFF	few	-	TRBJ1-1	TRBV5-6
TGTGCCAGCAGCGTGGACAGGGTTAATGAAAAACTGTTTTTT	CASSVDRVNEKLFF	-	TRBD1	TRBJ1-4	TRBV7-2
TGTGCCAGCAGCTTAAGTGGACAGGCGAATAGGGGCTACACCTTC	CASSLSGQANRGYTF	-	TRBD1	TRBJ1-2	TRBV7-3
TGTGCCTGGGGGGGACAGGGGTGGTTTTCACCCCTCCACTTT	CAWGGQGWFSPLHF	-	TRBD1	TRBJ1-6	TRBV30
TGCGCCAGTAGGGGGTACGGGGACTCCTACGAGCAGTACTTC	CASRGYGDSYEQYF	-	-	TRBJ2-7	TRBV5-1
TGTGCCAGCGGAGGGAGCTCCTATAATTCACCCCTCCACTTT	CASGGSSYNSPLHF	-	-	TRBJ1-6	TRBV7-9
TGTGCCAGCAGGACCACGAATCCCTACGAGCAGTACTTC	CASRTTNPYEQYF	-	-	TRBJ2-7	TRBV6-5
TGTGCCAGCAGCTTATACGGGACTAGCCCCACCGGGGAGCTGTTTTTT	CASSLYGTSPTGELFF	-	TRBD2	TRBJ2-2	TRBV7-3
TGTGCCAGCTCACAAAGAGGTGCAGACAATCAGCCCCAGCATTTT	CASSQRGADNQPQHF	-	-	TRBJ1-5	TRBV18
TGCGCCAGCAGCTTGCTAGGCAACACTGAAGCTTTCTTT	CASSLLGNTEAFF	-	-	TRBJ1-1	TRBV5-1
TGTGCCAGCAGTTACTCCTTCAGCTCCTATAATTCACCCCTCCACTTT	CASSYSFSSYNSPLHF	-	-	TRBJ1-6	TRBV6-5
TGCGCCAGCAGCTTTTCGAAAAACTCTAACACCGGGGAGCTGTTTTTT	CASSFSKNSNTGELFF	-	-	TRBJ2-2	TRBV5-1
TGTGCCAGCAGCCCTTCCGGGTCCCGGGGCACTGAAGCTTTCTTT	CASSPSGSRGTEAFF	-	-	TRBJ1-1	TRBV9
TGTGCCAGCAGTTGGGGGACTAGCGGCTACGAGCAGTACTTC	CASSWGTSGYEQYF	-	TRBD2	TRBJ2-7	TRBV6-5
TGTGCCAGCAGTGAATCGGGACCGCGAGGGGAGACCCAGTACTTC	CASSESGPRGETQYF	few	-	TRBJ2-5	TRBV25-1
TGTGCCAGCAGTCCTACCTCCTACGAGCAGTACTTC	CASSPTSYEQYF	-	-	TRBJ2-7	TRBV7-9
TGCGCCAGCAGCTCCCAGACGAGGTGGGGAGTCACAGATACGCAGTATTTT	CASSSQTRWGVTDTQYF	once	-	TRBJ2-3	TRBV5-1
TGTGCCAGTAGTACCAGCGGACCGAACTATAATTCACCCCTCCACTTT	CASSTSGPNYNSPLHF	once	-	TRBJ1-6	TRBV19
TGTGCCAGCAGTTACTCCATTGGACAGGGGGCGGGGGTAGCTTTCTTT	CASSYSIGQGAGVAFF	-	TRBD1	TRBJ1-1	TRBV6-5
TGTGCCACCAGCTTAGCTCTAGCGAAAGAGACCCAGTACTTC	CATSLALAKETQYF	-	-	TRBJ2-5	TRBV15
TGTGCCAGCAGTCTAACAGGGGTTGGAGGGGAAAAACTGTTTTTT	CASSLTGVGGEKLFF	-	TRBD1	TRBJ1-4	TRBV27
TGTGCCGGTAGCGGGACAGTCTTCTATGGCTACACCTTC	CAGSGTVFYGYTF	-	TRBD1	TRBJ1-2	TRBV7-9
TGTGCCAGCAGTATGACAGGGAGGGGGACTGAAGCTTTCTTT	CASSMTGRGTEAFF	once	TRBD1	TRBJ1-1	TRBV25-1
TGTGCCAGCCCCCGCTCGGGGTCGATCGGCGCCGGGGAGCTGTTTTTT	CASPRSGSIGAGELFF	-	-	TRBJ2-2	TRBV5-8
TGCGCCAGCAGTTCTTCCTACGAGCAGTACTTC	CASSSSYEQYF	-	-	TRBJ2-7	TRBV10-2
TGTGCCAGCAGCCCAGCGGGGGGGCTGCGGGAGACCCAGTACTTC	CASSPAGGLRETQYF	once	TRBD2	TRBJ2-5	TRBV9
TGCGCCAGCAGCCGCCCCGGGAGCCAAGAGACCCAGTACTTC	CASSRPGSQETQYF	-	-	TRBJ2-5	TRBV4-1
TGTGCCAGCAGCCCCCTCCACCACGGGGGCACAGATACGCAGTATTTT	CASSPLHHGGTDTQYF	-	-	TRBJ2-3	TRBV7-2
TGTGCCATCAGAGGACAGGGCGTAGCTTTCTTT	CAIRGQGVAFF	few	TRBD1	TRBJ1-1	TRBV10-3
TGTGCCAGCGTAGGGGGGTACCAAGAGACCCAGTACTTC	CASVGGYQETQYF	-	-	TRBJ2-5	TRBV7-9
TGTGCCAGCAGTTCGGGGGGCCTGGACACTGAAGCTTTCTTT	CASSSGGLDTEAFF	-	-	TRBJ1-1	TRBV6-5
TGCGCCAGCAGCTTGGACGGCCATAGCAATCAGCCCCAGCATTTT	CASSLDGHSNQPQHF	-	-	TRBJ1-5	TRBV5-1
TGTGCCAGCAGCTTAAGAGGGGGGGGCACAGATACGCAGTATTTT	CASSLRGGGTDTQYF	-	-	TRBJ2-3	TRBV7-2
TGTGCCAGCAGCTCCATAGCGGGGGAGTATGAGACCCAGTACTTC	CASSSIAGEYETQYF	few	TRBD2	TRBJ2-5	TRBV11-3
TGTGCCACCAGCCCGGACAGGGCGACCTATGGCTACACCTTC	CATSPDRATYGYTF	-	TRBD1	TRBJ1-2	TRBV15
TGTGCCCTTGGGGCAGGGACTGATTATTCACCCCTCCACTTT	CALGAGTDYSPLHF	few	-	TRBJ1-6	TRBV30
TGTGCCAGCAGCCTGGGACTAGCGGGGGGGCCGCTGCTGTATTTT	CASSLGLAGGPLLYF	few	TRBD2	TRBJ2-3	TRBV5-6
TGTGCCAGCAGCCGGGACAGTCTCTATGGCTACACCTTC	CASSRDSLYGYTF	once	TRBD1	TRBJ1-2	TRBV11-3
TGCGCCAGCGGGTACGGTCGGGCAACCCCGGGCTACACCTTC	CASGYGRATPGYTF	-	-	TRBJ1-2	TRBV5-1
TGTGCCAGTAGTATAGGACAGCACTATGGCTACACCTTC	CASSIGQHYGYTF	few	-	TRBJ1-2	TRBV19
TGTGCCACCAGCATGGGAGGGAACCGAAACACCATATATTTT	CATSMGGNRNTIYF	-	-	TRBJ1-3	TRBV15
TGTGCCATCACCCCCACGGGGGGGGACTACAATGAGCAGTTCTTC	CAITPTGGDYNEQFF	-	TRBD2	TRBJ2-1	TRBV10-3
TGCGCCAGCAGCCGGGGTCCGACTGAAGCTTTCTTT	CASSRGPTEAFF	-	-	TRBJ1-1	TRBV5-1